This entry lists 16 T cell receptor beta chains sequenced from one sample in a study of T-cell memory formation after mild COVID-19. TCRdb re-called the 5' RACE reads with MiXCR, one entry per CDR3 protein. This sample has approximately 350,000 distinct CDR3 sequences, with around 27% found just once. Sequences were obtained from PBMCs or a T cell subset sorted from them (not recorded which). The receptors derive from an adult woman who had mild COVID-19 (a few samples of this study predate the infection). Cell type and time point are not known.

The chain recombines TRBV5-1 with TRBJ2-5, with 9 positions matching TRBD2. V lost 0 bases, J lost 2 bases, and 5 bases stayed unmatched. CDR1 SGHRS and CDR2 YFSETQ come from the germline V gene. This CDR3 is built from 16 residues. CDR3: CASSLGPSGAQETQYF. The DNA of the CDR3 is TGCGCCAGCAGCTTGGGGCCTAGCGGGGCTCAAGAGACCCAGTACTTC.

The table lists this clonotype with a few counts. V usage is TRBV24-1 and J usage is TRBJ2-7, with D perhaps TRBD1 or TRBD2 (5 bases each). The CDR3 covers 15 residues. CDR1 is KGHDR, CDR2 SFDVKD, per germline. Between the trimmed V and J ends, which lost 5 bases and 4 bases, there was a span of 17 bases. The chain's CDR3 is CATSAAGGREYEQYF. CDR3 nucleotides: TGTGCCACCAGTGCGGCTGGGGGTCGCGAATACGAGCAGTACTTC.

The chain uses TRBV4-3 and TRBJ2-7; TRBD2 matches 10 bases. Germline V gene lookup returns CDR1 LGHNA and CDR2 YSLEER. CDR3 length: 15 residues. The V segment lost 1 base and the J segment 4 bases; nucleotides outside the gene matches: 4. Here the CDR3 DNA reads TGCGCCAGCAGCCAAGCAGCGGGAGGGTTGTACGAGCAGTACTTC. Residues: CASSQAAGGLYEQYF.

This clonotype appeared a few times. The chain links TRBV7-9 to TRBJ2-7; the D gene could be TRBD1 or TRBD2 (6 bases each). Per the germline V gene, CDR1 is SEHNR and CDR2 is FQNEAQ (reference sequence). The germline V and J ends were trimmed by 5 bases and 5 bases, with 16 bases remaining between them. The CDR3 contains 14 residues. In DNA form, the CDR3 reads TGTGCCAGCAGCAAATCCACAGGGAGGCACGAGCAGTACTTC. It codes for CASSKSTGRHEQYF.

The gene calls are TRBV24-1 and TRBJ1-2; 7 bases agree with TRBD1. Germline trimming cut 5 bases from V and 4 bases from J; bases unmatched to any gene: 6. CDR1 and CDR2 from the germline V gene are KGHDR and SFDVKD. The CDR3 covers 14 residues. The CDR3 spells CATSASGQIYGYTF. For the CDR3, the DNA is TGTGCCACCAGTGCCTCGGGACAGATCTATGGCTACACCTTC.

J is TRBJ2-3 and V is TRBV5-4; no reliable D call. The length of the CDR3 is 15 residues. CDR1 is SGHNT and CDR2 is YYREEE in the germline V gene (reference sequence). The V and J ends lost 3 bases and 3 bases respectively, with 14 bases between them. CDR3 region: CASSSPFAVTDTQYF. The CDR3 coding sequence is TGTGCCAGCAGCTCCCCCTTTGCGGTGACAGATACGCAGTATTTT.

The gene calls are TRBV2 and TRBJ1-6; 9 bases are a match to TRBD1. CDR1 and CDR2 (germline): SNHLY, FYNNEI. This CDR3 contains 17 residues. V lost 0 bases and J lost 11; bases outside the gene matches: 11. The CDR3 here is CASSEAPIQGALPPLHF. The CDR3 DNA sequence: TGTGCCAGCAGTGAAGCTCCGATACAGGGGGCGTTGCCACCCCTCCACTTT.

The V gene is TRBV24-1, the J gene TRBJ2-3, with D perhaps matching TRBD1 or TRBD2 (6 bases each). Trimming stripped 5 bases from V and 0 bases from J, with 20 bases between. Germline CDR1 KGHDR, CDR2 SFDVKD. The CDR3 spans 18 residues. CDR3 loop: CATSGQAEGGGSTDTQYF. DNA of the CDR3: TGTGCCACCAGTGGACAGGCCGAAGGAGGGGGAAGCACAGATACGCAGTATTTT.

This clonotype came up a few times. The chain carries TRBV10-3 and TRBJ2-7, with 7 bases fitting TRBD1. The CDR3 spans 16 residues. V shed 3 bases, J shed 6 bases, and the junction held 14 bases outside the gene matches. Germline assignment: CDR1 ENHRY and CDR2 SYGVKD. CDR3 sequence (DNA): TGTGCCATCAGTGAAGGAGTGACAGGGTACATGGGCGAGCAGTACTTC. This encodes CAISEGVTGYMGEQYF.

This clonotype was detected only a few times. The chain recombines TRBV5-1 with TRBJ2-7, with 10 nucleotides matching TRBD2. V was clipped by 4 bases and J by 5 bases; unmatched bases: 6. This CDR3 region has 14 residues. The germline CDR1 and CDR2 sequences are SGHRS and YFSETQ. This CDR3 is CASSPGTSDHEQYF. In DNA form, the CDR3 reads TGCGCCAGCAGCCCCGGGACTAGCGACCACGAGCAGTACTTC.

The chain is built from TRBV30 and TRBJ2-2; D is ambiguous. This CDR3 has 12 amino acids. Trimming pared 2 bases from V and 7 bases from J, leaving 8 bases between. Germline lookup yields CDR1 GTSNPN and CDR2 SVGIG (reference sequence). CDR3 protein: CAWSLSIGELFF. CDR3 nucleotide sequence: TGTGCCTGGAGTCTCAGTATCGGGGAGCTGTTTTTT.

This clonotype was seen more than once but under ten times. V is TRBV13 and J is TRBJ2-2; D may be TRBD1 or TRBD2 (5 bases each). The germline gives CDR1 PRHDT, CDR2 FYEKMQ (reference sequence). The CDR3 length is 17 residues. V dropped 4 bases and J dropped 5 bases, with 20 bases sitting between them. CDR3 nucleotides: TGTGCCAGCAGCTCGGGACGGAATAATCGGTGGACCGGGGAGCTGTTTTTT. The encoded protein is CASSSGRNNRWTGELFF.

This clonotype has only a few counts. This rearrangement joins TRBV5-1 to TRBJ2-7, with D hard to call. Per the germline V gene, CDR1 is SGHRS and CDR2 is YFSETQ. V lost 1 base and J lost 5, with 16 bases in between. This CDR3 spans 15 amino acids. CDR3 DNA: TGCGCCAGCAGCTTGTACATAGGGCGGCAAAACGAGCAGTACTTC. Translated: CASSLYIGRQNEQYF.

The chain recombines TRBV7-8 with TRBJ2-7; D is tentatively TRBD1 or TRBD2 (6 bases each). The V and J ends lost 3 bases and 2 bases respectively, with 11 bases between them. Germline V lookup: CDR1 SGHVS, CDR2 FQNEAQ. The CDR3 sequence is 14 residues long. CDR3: CASSFHGGPYEQYF. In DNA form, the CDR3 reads TGTGCCAGCAGCTTCCACGGGGGCCCCTACGAGCAGTACTTC.

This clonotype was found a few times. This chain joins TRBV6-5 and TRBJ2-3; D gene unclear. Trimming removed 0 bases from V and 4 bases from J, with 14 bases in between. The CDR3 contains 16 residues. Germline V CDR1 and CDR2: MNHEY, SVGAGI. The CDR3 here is CASSYSGGVVADTQYF. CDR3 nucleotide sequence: TGTGCCAGCAGTTACTCGGGCGGAGTCGTGGCAGATACGCAGTATTTT.

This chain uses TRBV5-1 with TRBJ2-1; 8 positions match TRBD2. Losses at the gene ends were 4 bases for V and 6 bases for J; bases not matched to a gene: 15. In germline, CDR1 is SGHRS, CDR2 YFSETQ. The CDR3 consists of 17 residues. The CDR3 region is CASSASTSVRGGNEQFF. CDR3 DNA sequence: TGCGCCAGCAGCGCCTCGACTAGCGTGAGGGGGGGCAATGAGCAGTTCTTC.